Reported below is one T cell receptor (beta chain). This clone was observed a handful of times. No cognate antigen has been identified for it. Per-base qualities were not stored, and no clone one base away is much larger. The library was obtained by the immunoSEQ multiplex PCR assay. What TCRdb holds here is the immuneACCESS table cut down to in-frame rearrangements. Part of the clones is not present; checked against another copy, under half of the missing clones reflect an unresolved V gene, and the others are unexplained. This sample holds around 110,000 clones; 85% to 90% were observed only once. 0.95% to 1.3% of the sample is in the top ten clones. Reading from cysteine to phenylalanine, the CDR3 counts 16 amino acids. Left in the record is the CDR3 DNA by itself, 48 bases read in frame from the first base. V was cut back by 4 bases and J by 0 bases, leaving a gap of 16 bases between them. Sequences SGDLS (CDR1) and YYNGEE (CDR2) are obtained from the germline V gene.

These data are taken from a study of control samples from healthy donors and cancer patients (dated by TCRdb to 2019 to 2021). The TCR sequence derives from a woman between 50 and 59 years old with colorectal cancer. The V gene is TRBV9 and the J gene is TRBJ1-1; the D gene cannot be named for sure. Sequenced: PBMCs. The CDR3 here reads CASSKLSGIMNTEAFF. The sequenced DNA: TGTGCCAGCAGCAAACTTTCTGGAATAATGAACACTGAAGCTTTCTTT.